The 18 T cell receptor beta chains below come from one sample, sequenced in a study of technical replicates of blood from a few donors. Sequencing was performed with immunoSEQ multiplex PCR; in TCRdb, only in-frame clones are kept and a portion is missing. The repertoire has more than 75,000 clones, under 96% of them found once; the top ten carry 0.3% to 0.45%. Sequenced sample: T cells isolated from PBMCs. The receptors derive from a human donor in good health.

The gene calls are TRBV28 and TRBJ2-3; 13 bases match TRBD2. This CDR3 is 19 amino acids long. V dropped 7 bases and J dropped 0; count of bases not matched to a gene: 13. The germline V gene has CDR1 MDHEN and CDR2 SYDVKM. The CDR3 region is CASNQPGLAGWPSTDTQYF. The DNA of the CDR3 is TGTGCCAGCAATCAACCGGGACTAGCGGGATGGCCTAGCACAGATACGCAGTATTTT.

The CDR3 DNA sequence: TGTGCCAGCAGCGTAGCCGGAAGCTCAGGGGATACGCAGTATTTT. Residues: CASSVAGSSGDTQYF. This chain connects TRBV9 to TRBJ2-3, with a tentative D call TRBD1 (5 bases). V gave up 0 bases and J gave up 6 bases, with 14 bases separating them. This CDR3 has 15 residues. Germline V gives CDR1 SGDLS, CDR2 YYNGEE. Full variable domain (remainder filled in from reference TRBV9 and TRBJ2-3): DSGVTQTPKHLITATGQRVTLRCSPRSGDLSVYWYQQSLDQGLQFLIQYYNGEERAKGNILERFSAQQFPDLHSELNLSSLELGDSALYFCASSVAGSSGDTQYFGPGTRLTVL.

V usage is TRBV9 and J usage is TRBJ2-7, with TRBD2 matching over 10 bases. Trimming cost V 3 bases and J 4 bases; bases outside gene matches: 4. The V gene's germline CDR1 is SGDLS and CDR2 YYNGEE. The CDR3 spans 14 residues. The CDR3 spells CASSAIAGGYEQYF. The CDR3 coding sequence is TGTGCCAGCAGCGCGATAGCGGGAGGTTACGAGCAGTACTTC.

V gene TRBV14 combines with J gene TRBJ1-3, with a weak D call TRBD1 (6 bases). The CDR3 has 15 amino acids. CDR1 is SGHDN, CDR2 FVKESK, per germline. V shed 4 bases and J shed 3 bases, with 13 bases lying between them. The CDR3 region has the DNA TGTGCCAGCAGCCTCTCGACAGGACATGGAAACACCATATATTTT. Translating it yields CASSLSTGHGNTIYF.

V gene TRBV13 combines with J gene TRBJ1-4; perhaps TRBD1 as D (6 bases). The V end lost 1 base, the J end lost 12 bases, and 12 bases lay between the germline ends. Germline V gene data show CDR1 as PRHDT and CDR2 as FYEKMQ (reference sequence). The CDR3 loop spans 13 amino acids. The CDR3 protein is CASSLAGYRELFF. The CDR3 DNA is TGTGCCAGCAGCTTAGCGGGGTACAGGGAACTGTTTTTT.

V usage is TRBV19 and J usage is TRBJ2-7; 8 nucleotides line up with TRBD1. The V and J ends lost 4 bases and 4 bases, in that order; junction bases with no gene match: 6. This CDR3 contains 14 residues. CDR1 and CDR2 from the germline V gene are LNHDA and SQIVND (reference sequence). Written as DNA, the CDR3 is TGTGCCAGTAGTACCGGACAGGGACCTTACGAGCAGTACTTC. This sequence encodes CASSTGQGPYEQYF.

The genes are TRBV7-2 and TRBJ2-7; no reliable D call. This CDR3 has 11 residues. V was trimmed by 4 bases and J by 3 bases, leaving 4 bases between them. CDR1 and CDR2 (germline): SGHTA, FQGNSA. The DNA for the CDR3 is TGTGCCAGCAGCTCTATCTACGAGCAGTACTTC. It translates to CASSSIYEQYF.

CDR3 residues: CASSVGHRATTETQYF. CDR3 DNA sequence: TGTGCCAGCAGCGTAGGACACAGGGCCACAACAGAGACCCAGTACTTC. The chain uses TRBV9 and TRBJ2-5; D may be TRBD1 (6 bases). Trimming removed 0 bases from V and 4 bases from J, with 16 bases in between. The CDR3 is made up of 16 amino acids. Germline V gives CDR1 SGDLS, CDR2 YYNGEE.

The chain employs TRBV5-4 and TRBJ2-5, with TRBD2 as a possible D gene (6 bases). CDR1 is SGHNT, CDR2 YYREEE, per germline (reference sequence). This CDR3 is built from 12 residues. V dropped 4 bases and J dropped 4 bases, with 8 bases sitting between them. DNA of the CDR3: TGTGCCAGCAGCAGGGACTTAGAGACCCAGTACTTC. Its translation: CASSRDLETQYF.

The genes are TRBV27 and TRBJ2-6, with a weak D call TRBD1 (6 bases). Per the germline V gene, CDR1 is MNHEY and CDR2 is SMNVEV (reference sequence). The V and J ends lost 5 bases and 4 bases respectively, with 15 bases between them. This CDR3 is 16 amino acids long. CDR3 nucleotides: TGTGCCAGCAGTCCCCAGGACAGAGCAGGGGCCAACGTCCTGACTTTC. As protein: CASSPQDRAGANVLTF.

The rearrangement joins TRBV7-2 to TRBJ2-7; D gene ambiguous. Between the trimmed V and J ends, which lost 1 base and 4 bases, there was a span of 8 bases. The CDR3 contains 13 residues. In germline, CDR1 is SGHTA, CDR2 FQGNSA. CDR3 sequence: CASSLEFLYEQYF. CDR3 bases: TGTGCCAGCAGCTTAGAGTTTCTATACGAGCAGTACTTC.

V and J are TRBV6-1 and TRBJ2-2; TRBD2 might be the D (7 bases). The CDR3 is 21 residues long. V was pared by 1 base and J by 5 bases, with 29 bases between. The germline CDR1 and CDR2 sequences are MNHNS and SASEGT. The CDR3 DNA reads TGTGCCAGCAGTGAAGGAAGGGGGGAGGGCCTCGGTTTTATAGGGACCGGGGAGCTGTTTTTT. Translation gives CASSEGRGEGLGFIGTGELFF.

V usage is TRBV5-4 and J usage is TRBJ2-1; TRBD2 matches at 9 bases. The length of the CDR3 is 15 residues. V dropped 4 bases and J dropped 3; count of bases not matched to a gene: 5. Germline lookup yields CDR1 SGHNT and CDR2 YYREEE (reference sequence). The CDR3: CASSGGLADYNEQFF. The CDR3 nucleotides read TGTGCCAGCAGCGGGGGACTAGCCGACTACAATGAGCAGTTCTTC.

The chain combines TRBV10-2 with TRBJ2-7; 7 nucleotides match TRBD2. The ends lost 5 bases at V and 5 bases at J; junction bases unmatched: 9. Germline loops: CDR1 WSHSY, CDR2 SAAADI. The CDR3 totals 14 residues. In DNA form, the CDR3 reads TGCGCCAGCAGTAACGGACTAGAAAGAAACGAGCAGTACTTC. Residues: CASSNGLERNEQYF.

The chain recombines TRBV6-1 with TRBJ1-2, with D perhaps matching TRBD1 (6 bases). V gave up 2 bases and J gave up 2 bases, with 9 bases separating them. The CDR3 length is 14 residues. From germline, CDR1 is MNHNS and CDR2 SASEGT. The CDR3 is CASSEITGNYGYTF. CDR3 nucleotide sequence: TGTGCCAGCAGTGAAATTACAGGGAACTATGGCTACACCTTC.

The chain links TRBV9 to TRBJ1-1, with D possibly matching TRBD1 (5 bases). The CDR3 sequence is 14 residues long. Trimming pared 1 base from V and 13 bases from J, leaving 20 bases between. Per germline, CDR1 SGDLS and CDR2 YYNGEE. The CDR3 loop reads CASSVTPEWGRGFF. The CDR3 nucleotides are TGTGCCAGCAGCGTAACTCCCGAGTGGGGGAGGGGTTTCTTT.

The chain is built from TRBV15 and TRBJ2-2; D is uncertain. The V and J ends lost 4 bases and 5 bases respectively, with 11 bases between them. The V gene's germline CDR1 is LNHNV and CDR2 YYDKDF (reference sequence). The CDR3 sequence is 14 residues long. CDR3 sequence (DNA): TGTGCCACCAGCAAGGCAGGCAAAACCGGGGAGCTGTTTTTT. It is translated as CATSKAGKTGELFF.

The chain is built from TRBV30 and TRBJ1-5; D call uncertain. The CDR3 has 14 amino acids. The germline V gene has CDR1 GTSNPN and CDR2 SVGIG (reference sequence). The V end lost 4 bases, the J end lost 1 base, and 11 bases lay between the germline ends. The CDR3 coding sequence is TGTGCCTGGACGGGAAGGATGAGCAATCAGCCCCAGCATTTT. The encoded protein is CAWTGRMSNQPQHF.